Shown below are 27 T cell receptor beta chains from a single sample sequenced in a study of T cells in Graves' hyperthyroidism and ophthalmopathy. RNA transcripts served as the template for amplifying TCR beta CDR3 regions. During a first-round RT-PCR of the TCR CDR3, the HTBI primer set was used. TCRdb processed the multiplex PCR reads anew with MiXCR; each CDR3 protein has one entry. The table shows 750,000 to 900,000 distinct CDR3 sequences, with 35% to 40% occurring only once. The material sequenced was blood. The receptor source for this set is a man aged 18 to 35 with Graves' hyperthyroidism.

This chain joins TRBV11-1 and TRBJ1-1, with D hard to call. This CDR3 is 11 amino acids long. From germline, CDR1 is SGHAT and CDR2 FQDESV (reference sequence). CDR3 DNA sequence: TGTCGGCCGACACCGAACACTGAAGCTTTCTTT. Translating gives CRPTPNTEAFF.

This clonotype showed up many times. The chain's CDR3 is CASRRRRAIPGANVLTF. The CDR3 nucleotides read TGTGCCAGTAGGAGGCGCAGGGCCATTCCTGGGGCCAACGTCCTGACTTTC. The chain joins TRBV19 to TRBJ2-6; possible D gene TRBD1, 5 bases. The CDR3 is 17 amino acids. V dropped 6 bases and J dropped 2 bases, with 17 bases sitting between them. The V gene's germline CDR1 is LNHDA and CDR2 SQIVND (reference sequence).

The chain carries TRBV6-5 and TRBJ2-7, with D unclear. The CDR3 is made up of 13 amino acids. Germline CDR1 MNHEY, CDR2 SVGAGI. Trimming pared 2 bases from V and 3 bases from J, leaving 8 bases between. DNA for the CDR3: TGTGCCAGCAGTTACCTTCGCGGCTACGAGCAGTACTTC. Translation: CASSYLRGYEQYF.

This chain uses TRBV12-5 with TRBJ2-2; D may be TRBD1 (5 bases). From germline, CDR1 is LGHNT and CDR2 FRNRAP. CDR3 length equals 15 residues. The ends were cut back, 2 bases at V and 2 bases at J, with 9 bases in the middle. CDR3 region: CASGLYGHNTGELFF. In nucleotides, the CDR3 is TGTGCTAGTGGTTTGTATGGACACAACACCGGGGAGCTGTTTTTT.

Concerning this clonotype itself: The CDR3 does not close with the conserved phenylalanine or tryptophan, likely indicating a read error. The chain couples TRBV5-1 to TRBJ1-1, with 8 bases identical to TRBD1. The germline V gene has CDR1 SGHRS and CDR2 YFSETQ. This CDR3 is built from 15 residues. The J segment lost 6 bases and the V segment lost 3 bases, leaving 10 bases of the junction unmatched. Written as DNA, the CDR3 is TGCGCCAGCAGCTCCAGAGTATCAGGGGGCGCTGAAGCTTTCCTT. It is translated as CASSSRVSGGAEAFL.

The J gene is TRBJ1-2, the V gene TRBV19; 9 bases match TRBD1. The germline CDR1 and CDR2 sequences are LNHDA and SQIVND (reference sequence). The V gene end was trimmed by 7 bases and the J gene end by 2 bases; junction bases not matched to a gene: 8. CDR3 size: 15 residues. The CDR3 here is CASMGGGQGNYGYTF. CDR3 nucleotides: TGTGCCAGTATGGGGGGAGGACAGGGGAACTATGGCTACACCTTC.

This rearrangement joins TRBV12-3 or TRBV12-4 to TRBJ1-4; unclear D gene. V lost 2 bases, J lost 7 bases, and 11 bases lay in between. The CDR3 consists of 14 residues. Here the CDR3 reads CASSLWGWGEKLFF. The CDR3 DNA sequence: TGTGCCAGCAGTTTATGGGGTTGGGGTGAAAAACTGTTTTTT.

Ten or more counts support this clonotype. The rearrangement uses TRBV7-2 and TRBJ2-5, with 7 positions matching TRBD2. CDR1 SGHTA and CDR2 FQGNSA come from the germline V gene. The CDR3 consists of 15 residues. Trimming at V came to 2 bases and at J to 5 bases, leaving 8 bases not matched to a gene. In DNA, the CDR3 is TGTGCCAGCAGCTTATTCCAGGGAGGGACGGAGACCCAGTACTTC. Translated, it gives CASSLFQGGTETQYF. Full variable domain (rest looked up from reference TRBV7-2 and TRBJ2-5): GAGVSQSPSNKVTEKGKDVELRCDPISGHTALYWYRQSLGQGLEFLIYFQGNSAPDKSGLPSDRFSAERTGGSVSTLTIQRTQQEDSAVYLCASSLFQGGTETQYFGPGTRLLVL.

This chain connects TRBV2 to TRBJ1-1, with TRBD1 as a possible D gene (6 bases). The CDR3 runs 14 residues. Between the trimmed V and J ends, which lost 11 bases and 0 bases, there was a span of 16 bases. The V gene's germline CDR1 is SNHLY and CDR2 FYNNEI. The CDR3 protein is CAGTLQGVNTEAFF. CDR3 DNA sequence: TGTGCCGGGACGCTACAGGGTGTGAACACTGAAGCTTTCTTT.

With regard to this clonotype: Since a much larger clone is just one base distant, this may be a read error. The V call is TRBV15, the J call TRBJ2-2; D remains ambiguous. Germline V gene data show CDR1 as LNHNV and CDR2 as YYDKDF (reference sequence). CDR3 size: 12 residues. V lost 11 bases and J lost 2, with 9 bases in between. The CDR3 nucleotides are TGTGCCGCCCTACACAACACCGGGGAGCTGTTTTTT. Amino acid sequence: CAALHNTGELFF.

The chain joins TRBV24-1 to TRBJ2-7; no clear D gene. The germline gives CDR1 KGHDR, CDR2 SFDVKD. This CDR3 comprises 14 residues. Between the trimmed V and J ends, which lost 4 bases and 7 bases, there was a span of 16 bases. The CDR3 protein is CATSDLDGPGEQYF. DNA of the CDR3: TGTGCCACCAGTGACCTAGACGGGCCCGGGGAGCAGTACTTC.

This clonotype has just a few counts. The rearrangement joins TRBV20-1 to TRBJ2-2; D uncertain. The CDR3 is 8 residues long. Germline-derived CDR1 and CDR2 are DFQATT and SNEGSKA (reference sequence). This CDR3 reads CSPRELFF. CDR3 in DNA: TGCAGCCCTAGGGAGCTGTTTTTT.

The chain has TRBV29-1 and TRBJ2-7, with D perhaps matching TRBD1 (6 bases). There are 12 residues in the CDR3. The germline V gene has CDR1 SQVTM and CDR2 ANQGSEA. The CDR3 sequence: CGARDTFYEQYF. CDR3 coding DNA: TGCGGTGCTCGGGACACCTTCTACGAGCAGTACTTC.

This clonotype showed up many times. DNA for the CDR3: TGTGCCACCAGCACTCTGACCGCCGCCTACGAGCAGTACTTC. It is translated as CATSTLTAAYEQYF. The chain is built from TRBV15 and TRBJ2-7; D gene ambiguous. Germline lookup yields CDR1 LNHNV and CDR2 YYDKDF (reference sequence). V was cut by 4 bases and J by 2 bases, with 12 bases left in between. This CDR3 spans 14 amino acids.

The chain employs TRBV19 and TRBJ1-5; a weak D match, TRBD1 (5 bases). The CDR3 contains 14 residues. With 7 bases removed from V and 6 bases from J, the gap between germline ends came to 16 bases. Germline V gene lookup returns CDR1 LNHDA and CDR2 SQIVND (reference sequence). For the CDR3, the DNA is TGTGCCAGTACCAACTCCGGGGGGATTCAGCCCCAGCATTTT. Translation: CASTNSGGIQPQHF.

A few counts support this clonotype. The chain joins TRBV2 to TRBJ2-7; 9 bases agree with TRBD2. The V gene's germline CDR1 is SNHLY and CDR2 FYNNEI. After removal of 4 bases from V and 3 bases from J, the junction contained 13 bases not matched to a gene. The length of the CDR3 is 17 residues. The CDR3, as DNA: TGTGCCAGCAGTGTTCCCCGCGGAGCGGGAGGCAACTACGAGCAGTACTTC. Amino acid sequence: CASSVPRGAGGNYEQYF.

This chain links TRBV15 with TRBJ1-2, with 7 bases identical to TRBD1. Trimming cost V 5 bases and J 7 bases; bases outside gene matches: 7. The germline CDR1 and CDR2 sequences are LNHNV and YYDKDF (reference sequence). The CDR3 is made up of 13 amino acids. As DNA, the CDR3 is TGTGCCACCAGCGCAAGGACAGGAGGTGGCTACACCTTC. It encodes CATSARTGGGYTF.

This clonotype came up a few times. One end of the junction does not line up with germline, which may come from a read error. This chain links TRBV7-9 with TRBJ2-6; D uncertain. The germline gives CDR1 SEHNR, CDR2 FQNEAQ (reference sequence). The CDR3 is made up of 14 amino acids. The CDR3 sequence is CASRPASEANVLTF. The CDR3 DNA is TGTGCCAGCAGACCGGCCTCTGAGGCCAACGTCCTGACTTTC.

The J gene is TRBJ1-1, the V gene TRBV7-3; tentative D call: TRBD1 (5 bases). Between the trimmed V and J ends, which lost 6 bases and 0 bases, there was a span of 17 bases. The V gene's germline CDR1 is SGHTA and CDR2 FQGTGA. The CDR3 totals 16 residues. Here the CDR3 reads CASSYNGKGMNTEAFF. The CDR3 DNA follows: TGTGCCAGCAGTTACAATGGCAAGGGGATGAACACTGAAGCTTTCTTT.

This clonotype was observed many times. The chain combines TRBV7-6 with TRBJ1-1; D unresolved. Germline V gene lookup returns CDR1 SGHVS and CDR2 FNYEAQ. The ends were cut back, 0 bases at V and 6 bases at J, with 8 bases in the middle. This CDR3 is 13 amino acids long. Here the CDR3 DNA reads TGTGCCAGCAGCTTAGCCCCCGGGGCTGAAGCTTTCTTT. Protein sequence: CASSLAPGAEAFF.

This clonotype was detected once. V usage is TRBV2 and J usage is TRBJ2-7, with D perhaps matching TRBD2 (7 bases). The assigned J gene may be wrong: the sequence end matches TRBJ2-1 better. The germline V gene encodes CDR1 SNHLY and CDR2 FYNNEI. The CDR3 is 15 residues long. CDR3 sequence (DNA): TGTGCCAGCAGTGAACTAGGGCGGGGGCACAATGAGCAGTTCTTC. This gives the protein CASSELGRGHNEQFF.

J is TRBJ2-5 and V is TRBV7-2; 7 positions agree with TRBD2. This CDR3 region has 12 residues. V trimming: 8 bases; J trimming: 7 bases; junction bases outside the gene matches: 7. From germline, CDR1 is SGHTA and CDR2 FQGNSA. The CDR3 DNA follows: TGTGCCAGCCGGGGGGAATTCGGGACCCAGTACTTC. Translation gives CASRGEFGTQYF.

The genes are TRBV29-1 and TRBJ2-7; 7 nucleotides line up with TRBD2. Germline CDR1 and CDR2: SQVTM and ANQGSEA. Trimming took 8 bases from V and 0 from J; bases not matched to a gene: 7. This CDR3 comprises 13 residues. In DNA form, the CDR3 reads TGCAGCATCACCCCTAGCGGCTCCTACGAGCAGTACTTC. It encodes CSITPSGSYEQYF.

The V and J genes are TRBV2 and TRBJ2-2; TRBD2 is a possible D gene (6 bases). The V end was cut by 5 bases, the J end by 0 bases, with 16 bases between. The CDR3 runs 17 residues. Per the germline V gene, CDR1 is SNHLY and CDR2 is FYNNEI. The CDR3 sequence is CASSRRAGLANTGELFF. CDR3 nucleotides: TGTGCCAGCAGTAGGAGAGCGGGTCTCGCGAACACCGGGGAGCTGTTTTTT.

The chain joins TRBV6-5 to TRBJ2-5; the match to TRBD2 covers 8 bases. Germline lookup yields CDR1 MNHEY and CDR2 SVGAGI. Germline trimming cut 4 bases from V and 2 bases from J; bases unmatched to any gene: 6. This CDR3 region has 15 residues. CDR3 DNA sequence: TGTGCCAGCAGTTGGGAAGCGGGGGCACAAGAGACCCAGTACTTC. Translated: CASSWEAGAQETQYF.

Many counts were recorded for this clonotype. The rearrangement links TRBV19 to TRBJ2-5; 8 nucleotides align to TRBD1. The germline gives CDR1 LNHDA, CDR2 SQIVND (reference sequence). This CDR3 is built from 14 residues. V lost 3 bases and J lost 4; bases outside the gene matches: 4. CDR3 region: CASSMVGTGETQYF. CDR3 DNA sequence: TGTGCCAGTAGTATGGTGGGGACAGGAGAGACCCAGTACTTC.

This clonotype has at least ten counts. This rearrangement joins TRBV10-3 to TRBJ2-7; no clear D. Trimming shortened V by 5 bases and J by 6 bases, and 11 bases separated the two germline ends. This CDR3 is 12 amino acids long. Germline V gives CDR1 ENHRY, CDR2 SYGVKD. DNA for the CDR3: TGTGCCATCAGTTCTGACAATCGCGAGCAGTACTTC. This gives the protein CAISSDNREQYF.